This is a list of T cell receptor beta chains from one sample in a study of cytomegalovirus exposure and HLA in healthy donors. This table comes from immunoSEQ multiplex PCR, and its TCRdb copy is limited to in-frame clones, with some not included. The sample has more than 150,000 clones; around 80% are singletons. The sample consisted of PBMCs. The receptors derive from a girl between 10 and 17 years old in good health and CMV-seropositive. CDR3s include the opening cysteine and the closing phenylalanine or tryptophan. D genes are given only for firm matches. Clone sizes are given selectively: once, few, many, or a class where the clone is expanded.

>TRBV6-6|TRBJ1-3|once|15|-
CASRRTDSSGNTIYF
TGTGCCAGCAGGCGCACCGACAGCTCTGGAAACACCATATATTTT
>TRBV29-1|TRBJ2-1|-|12|TRBD1
CSVDPGGGEQFF
TGCAGCGTTGATCCAGGGGGTGGTGAGCAGTTCTTC
>TRBV2|TRBJ2-7|once|13|-
CASSDLFSYEQYF
TGTGCCAGCAGTGATCTGTTCTCCTACGAGCAGTACTTC
>TRBV7-8|TRBJ2-7|-|16|TRBD2
CASSLAGLAGRYEQYF
TGTGCCAGCAGCTTAGCTGGACTAGCGGGGCGCTACGAGCAGTACTTC
>TRBV6-6|TRBJ1-1|-|12|-
CASSYSAGRAFF
TGTGCCAGCAGTTACTCGGCAGGGCGAGCTTTCTTT
>TRBV5-6|TRBJ2-2|-|15|TRBD1
CASRPPGQGTGELFF
TGTGCCAGCAGGCCTCCGGGACAGGGGACCGGGGAGCTGTTTTTT
>TRBV5-8|TRBJ2-7|-|19|TRBD1
CASSLSGDRGRPVSYEQYF
TGTGCCAGCAGCTTGTCGGGAGACAGGGGGCGGCCCGTCTCCTACGAGCAGTACTTC
>TRBV29-1|TRBJ1-3|-|13|-
CSVAAGVGNTIYF
TGCAGCGTTGCTGCCGGGGTCGGAAACACCATATATTTT
>TRBV15|TRBJ2-2|-|10|-
CATEAGELFF
TGTGCCACCGAGGCCGGGGAGCTGTTTTTT
>TRBV14|TRBJ1-2|-|15|TRBD1
CASSQTTGGRYGYTF
TGTGCCAGCAGCCAGACGACAGGGGGCCGGTATGGCTACACCTTC
>TRBV14|TRBJ2-1|-|14|TRBD1
CASSYQGAYNEQFF
TGTGCCAGCAGCTACCAGGGGGCCTACAATGAGCAGTTCTTC
>TRBV30|TRBJ1-2|-|12|-
CAWATGWDGYTF
TGTGCCTGGGCGACGGGGTGGGATGGCTACACCTTC
>TRBV15|TRBJ2-7|-|15|-
CATSREKGDTYEQYF
TGTGCCACCAGCAGAGAAAAGGGGGACACTTACGAGCAGTACTTC
>TRBV27|TRBJ2-7|-|14|-
CASSPYIPGYEQYF
TGTGCCAGCAGTCCGTACATCCCGGGGTACGAGCAGTACTTC
>TRBV5-5|TRBJ1-1|-|13|TRBD1
CASSLGQGGSAFF
TGTGCCAGCAGCCTGGGACAGGGCGGATCAGCTTTCTTT
>TRBV27|TRBJ1-4|few|15|-
CASSRYRQRYEKLFF
TGTGCCAGCAGTCGGTACCGGCAGCGATATGAAAAACTGTTTTTT
>TRBV18|TRBJ2-6|-|16|-
CASSPTLYSGANVLTF
TGTGCCAGCTCACCAACCCTCTACTCTGGGGCCAACGTCCTGACTTTC
>TRBV18|TRBJ2-5|-|14|-
CASSPRDLQETQYF
TGTGCCAGCTCACCTAGGGACTTGCAAGAGACCCAGTACTTC
>TRBV7-9|TRBJ2-4|-|15|-
CASSPLTFTGRHQYF
TGTGCCAGCAGCCCCTTGACCTTTACAGGGCGACATCAGTACTTC
>TRBV5-8|TRBJ2-3|-|15|TRBD2
CASSRGLGSTDTQYF
TGTGCCAGCAGCCGAGGACTAGGCAGCACAGATACGCAGTATTTT
>TRBV7-8|TRBJ1-2|-|14|TRBD1
CASSLGQGVRGYTF
TGTGCCAGCAGCTTGGGACAGGGGGTAAGAGGCTACACCTTC
>TRBV2|TRBJ2-1|-|15|TRBD2
CAIPRVAGFYNEQFF
TGTGCCATCCCTCGGGTAGCGGGGTTCTACAATGAGCAGTTCTTC
>TRBV9|TRBJ2-1|-|15|TRBD2
CASSVAPSGIDEQFF
TGTGCCAGCAGCGTAGCTCCTAGCGGGATCGATGAGCAGTTCTTC
>TRBV18|TRBJ2-7|-|12|TRBD1
CASSRTGFEQYF
TGTGCCAGCTCTAGGACAGGGTTCGAGCAGTACTTC
>TRBV27|TRBJ1-3|-|16|TRBD1
CASRGTGHNSGNTIYF
TGTGCCAGCAGGGGGACAGGCCATAACTCTGGAAACACCATATATTTT
>TRBV27|TRBJ1-4|-|13|-
CATATGTNEKLFF
TGTGCCACTGCGACAGGAACTAATGAAAAACTGTTTTTT
>TRBV5-4|TRBJ2-7|-|15|TRBD2
CASSKSGTSGYEQYF
TGTGCCAGCAGCAAGTCCGGGACTAGCGGGTACGAGCAGTACTTC
>TRBV6-1|TRBJ1-1|once|14|-
CASSVGALNTEAFF
TGTGCCAGCAGTGTGGGCGCCCTGAACACTGAAGCTTTCTTT
>TRBV7-8|TRBJ2-5|-|13|-
CASSFQRKGTQYF
TGTGCCAGCAGCTTTCAGCGGAAGGGGACCCAGTACTTC
>TRBV6-5|TRBJ2-7|-|13|TRBD2
CASSFREGIEQYF
TGTGCCAGCAGTTTTCGGGAGGGGATCGAGCAGTACTTC
>TRBV29-1|TRBJ1-2|-|13|-
CSVDGGALYGYTF
TGCAGCGTTGACGGGGGGGCCCTCTATGGCTACACCTTC
>TRBV2|TRBJ1-2|-|10|TRBD1
CASTGVGYTF
TGTGCCAGTACAGGGGTTGGTTACACCTTC
>TRBV12-5|TRBJ1-3|-|19|-
CASGLVLRGGGRSGNTIYF
TGTGCTAGTGGTTTGGTACTCCGGGGCGGGGGGAGAAGTGGAAACACCATATATTTT
>TRBV30|TRBJ2-5|-|13|-
CAWSRREGETQYF
TGTGCCTGGTCAAGGCGGGAAGGCGAGACCCAGTACTTC
>TRBV29-1|TRBJ1-1|-|15|-
CSVERLQGQNTEAFF
TGCAGCGTTGAACGCCTACAGGGCCAGAACACTGAAGCTTTCTTT
>TRBV28|TRBJ2-1|few|14|-
CASRNAQARYEQFF
TGTGCCAGCAGAAACGCCCAGGCCCGATATGAGCAGTTCTTC
>TRBV4-2|TRBJ1-5|-|15|-
CASSQPEGVRQPQHF
TGTGCCAGCAGCCAACCCGAGGGGGTTAGGCAGCCCCAGCATTTT
>TRBV29-1|TRBJ1-5|-|15|-
CSVGGSPYSNQPQHF
TGCAGCGTGGGGGGGAGTCCCTATAGCAATCAGCCCCAGCATTTT
>TRBV9|TRBJ2-3|few|13|TRBD1
CASSPDRAHTQYF
TGTGCCAGCAGCCCGGACAGGGCGCATACGCAGTATTTT